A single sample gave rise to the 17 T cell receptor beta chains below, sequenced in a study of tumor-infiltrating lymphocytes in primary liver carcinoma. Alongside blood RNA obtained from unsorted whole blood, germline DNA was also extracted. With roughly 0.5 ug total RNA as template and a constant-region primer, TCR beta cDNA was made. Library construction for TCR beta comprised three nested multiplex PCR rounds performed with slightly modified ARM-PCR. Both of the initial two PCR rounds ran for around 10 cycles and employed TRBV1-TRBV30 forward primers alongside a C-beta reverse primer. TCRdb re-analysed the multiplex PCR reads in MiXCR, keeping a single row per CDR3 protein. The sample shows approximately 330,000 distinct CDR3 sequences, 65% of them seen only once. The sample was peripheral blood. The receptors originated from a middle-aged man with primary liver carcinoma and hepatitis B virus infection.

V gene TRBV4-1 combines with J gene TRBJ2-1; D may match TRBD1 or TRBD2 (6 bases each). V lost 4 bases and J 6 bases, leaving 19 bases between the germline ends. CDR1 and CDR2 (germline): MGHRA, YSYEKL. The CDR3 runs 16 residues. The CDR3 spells CASSLYRGDGFNEQFF. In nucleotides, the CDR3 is TGCGCCAGCAGCCTATATAGGGGGGATGGTTTCAATGAGCAGTTCTTC.

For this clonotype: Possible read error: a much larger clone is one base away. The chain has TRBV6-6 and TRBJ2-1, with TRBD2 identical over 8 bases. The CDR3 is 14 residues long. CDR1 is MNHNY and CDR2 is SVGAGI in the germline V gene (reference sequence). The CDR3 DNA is TGTGGCAGCACAAGCGGGAGAGACTACAATGAGCAGTTCTTC. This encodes CGSTSGRDYNEQFF.

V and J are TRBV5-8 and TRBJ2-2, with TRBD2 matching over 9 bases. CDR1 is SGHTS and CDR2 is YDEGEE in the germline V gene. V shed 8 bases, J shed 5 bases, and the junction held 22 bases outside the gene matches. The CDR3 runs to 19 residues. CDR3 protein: CASSPDMGSSSGKTGELFF. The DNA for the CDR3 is TGTGCCAGTAGCCCGGACATGGGAAGTTCTAGCGGGAAGACCGGGGAGCTGTTTTTT. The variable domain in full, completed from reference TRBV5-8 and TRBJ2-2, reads EAGVTQSPTHLIKTRGQQATLRCSPISGHTSVYWYQQALGLGLQFLLWYDEGEERNRGNFPPRFSGRQFPNYSSELNVNALELEDSALYLCASSPDMGSSSGKTGELFFGEGSRLTVL.

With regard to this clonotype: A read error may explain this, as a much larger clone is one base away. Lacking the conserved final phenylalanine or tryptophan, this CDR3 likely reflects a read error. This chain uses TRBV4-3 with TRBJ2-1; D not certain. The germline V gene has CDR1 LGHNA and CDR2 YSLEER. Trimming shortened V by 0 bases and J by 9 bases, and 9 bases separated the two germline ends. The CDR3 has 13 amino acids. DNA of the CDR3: TGCGCCAGCAGCCAAGATCACCCCGGTGAGCAGTTCCTC. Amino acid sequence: CASSQDHPGEQFL.

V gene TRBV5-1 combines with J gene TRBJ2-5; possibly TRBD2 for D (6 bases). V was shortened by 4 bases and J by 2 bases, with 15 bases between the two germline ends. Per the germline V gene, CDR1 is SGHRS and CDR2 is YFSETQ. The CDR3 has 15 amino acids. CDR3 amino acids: CASSRSWDSQETQYF. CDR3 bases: TGCGCCAGCAGCCGCTCCTGGGACTCTCAAGAGACCCAGTACTTC.

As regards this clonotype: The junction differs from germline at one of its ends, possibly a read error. The CDR3 loop is CASNLGTANTRELFF. In DNA, the CDR3 is TGTGCCAGCAACCTCGGGACAGCGAACACCCGGGAGCTGTTTTTT. The chain is built from TRBV11-3 and TRBJ2-2, with 7 bases that match TRBD1. Germline CDR1 is SGHNT and CDR2 is YENEEA. This CDR3 has 15 residues. The complete variable domain, with remaining parts taken from reference TRBV11-3 and TRBJ2-2, reads EAGVVQSPRYKIIEKKQPVAFWCNPISGHNTLYWYLQNLGQGPELLIRYENEEAVDDSQLPKDRFSAERLKGVDSTLKIQPAELGDSAVYLCASNLGTANTRELFFGEGSRLTVL.

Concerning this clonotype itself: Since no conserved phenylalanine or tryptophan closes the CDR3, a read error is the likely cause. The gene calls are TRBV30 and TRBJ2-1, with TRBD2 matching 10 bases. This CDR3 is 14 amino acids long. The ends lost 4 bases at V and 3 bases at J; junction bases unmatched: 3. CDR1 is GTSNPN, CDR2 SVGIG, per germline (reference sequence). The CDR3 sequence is CAWKGLADYNEQFL. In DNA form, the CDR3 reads TGTGCCTGGAAAGGACTAGCGGACTACAATGAGCAGTTCCTC.

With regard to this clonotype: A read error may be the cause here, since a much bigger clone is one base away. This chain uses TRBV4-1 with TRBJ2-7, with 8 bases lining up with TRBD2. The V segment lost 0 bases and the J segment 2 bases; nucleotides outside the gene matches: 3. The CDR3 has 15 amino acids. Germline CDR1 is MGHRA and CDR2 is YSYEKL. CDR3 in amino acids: CASSQESGRPYEQYF. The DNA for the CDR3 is TGCGCCAGCAGCCAAGAGAGCGGGAGACCCTACGAGCAGTACTTC.

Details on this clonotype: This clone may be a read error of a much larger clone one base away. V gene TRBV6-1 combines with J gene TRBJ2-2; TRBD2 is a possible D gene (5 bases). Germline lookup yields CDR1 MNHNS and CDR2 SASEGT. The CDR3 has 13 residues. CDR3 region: CASTVVFSGELSF. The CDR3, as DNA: TGTGCCAGCACCGTAGTCTTTTCCGGGGAGCTGTCTTTT.

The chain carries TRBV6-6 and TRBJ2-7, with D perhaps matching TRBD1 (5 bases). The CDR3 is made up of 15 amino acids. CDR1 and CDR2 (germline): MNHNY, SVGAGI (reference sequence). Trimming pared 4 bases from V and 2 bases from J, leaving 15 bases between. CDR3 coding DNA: TGTGCCAGCAGTTGCTCGAGAGACAGAGCCTACGAGCAGTACTTC. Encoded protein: CASSCSRDRAYEQYF.

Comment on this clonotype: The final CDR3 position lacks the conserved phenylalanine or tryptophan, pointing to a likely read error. The CDR3 protein is CASGQDPYSEYNKQFS. The CDR3 coding sequence is TGCGCCAGCGGCCAAGATCCCTACTCAGAATACAATAAGCAGTTCTCC. The V call is TRBV4-3, the J call TRBJ2-1, with D unresolved. This CDR3 has 16 residues. Germline V gene data show CDR1 as LGHNA and CDR2 as YSLEER.

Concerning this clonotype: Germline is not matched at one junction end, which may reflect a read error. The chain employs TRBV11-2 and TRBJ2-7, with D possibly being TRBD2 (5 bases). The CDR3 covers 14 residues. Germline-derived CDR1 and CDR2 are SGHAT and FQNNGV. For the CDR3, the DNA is TGTGCCAGCAGTTTAGGTGGGGAGCAATACGAGCAGTATTTC. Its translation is CASSLGGEQYEQYF.

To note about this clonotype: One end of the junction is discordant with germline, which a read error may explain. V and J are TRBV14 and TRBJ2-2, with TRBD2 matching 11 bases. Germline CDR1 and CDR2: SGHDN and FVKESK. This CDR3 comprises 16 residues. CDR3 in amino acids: CASSSRLAGNIGELFF. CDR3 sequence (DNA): TGTGCCAGCAGCTCTCGACTAGCGGGAAACATCGGGGAGCTGTTTTTT.

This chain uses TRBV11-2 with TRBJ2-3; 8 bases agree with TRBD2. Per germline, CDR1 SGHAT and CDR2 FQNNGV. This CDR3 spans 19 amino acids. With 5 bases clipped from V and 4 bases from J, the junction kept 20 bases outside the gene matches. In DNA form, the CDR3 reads TGTGCCAGCAGCCATTTAGGTGCACGTCGGGAGGGCGGGTCAGATACGCAGTATTTT. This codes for CASSHLGARREGGSDTQYF. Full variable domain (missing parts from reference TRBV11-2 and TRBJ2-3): EAGVAQSPRYKIIEKRQSVAFWCNPISGHATLYWYQQILGQGPKLLIQFQNNGVVDDSQLPKDRFSAERLKGVDSTLKIQPAKLEDSAVYLCASSHLGARREGGSDTQYFGPGTRLTVL.

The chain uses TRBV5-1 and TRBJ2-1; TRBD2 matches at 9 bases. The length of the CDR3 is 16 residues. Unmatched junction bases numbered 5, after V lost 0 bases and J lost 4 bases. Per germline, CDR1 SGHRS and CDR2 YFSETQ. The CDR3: CASSLEASGIYNEQFF. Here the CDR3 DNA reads TGCGCCAGCAGCTTGGAGGCTAGCGGGATATACAATGAGCAGTTCTTC. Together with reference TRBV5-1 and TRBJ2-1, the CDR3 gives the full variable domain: KAGVTQTPRYLIKTRGQQVTLSCSPISGHRSVSWYQQTPGQGLQFLFEYFSETQRNKGNFPGRFSGRQFSNSRSEMNVSTLELGDSALYLCASSLEASGIYNEQFFGPGTRLTVL.

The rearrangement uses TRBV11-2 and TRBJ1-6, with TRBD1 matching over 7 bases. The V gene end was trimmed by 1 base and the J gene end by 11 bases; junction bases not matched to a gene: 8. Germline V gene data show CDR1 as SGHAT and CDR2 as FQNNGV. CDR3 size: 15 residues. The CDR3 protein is CASSLAGGGYPPLHF. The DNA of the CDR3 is TGTGCCAGCAGCTTAGCTGGAGGGGGCTATCCACCCCTCCACTTT.

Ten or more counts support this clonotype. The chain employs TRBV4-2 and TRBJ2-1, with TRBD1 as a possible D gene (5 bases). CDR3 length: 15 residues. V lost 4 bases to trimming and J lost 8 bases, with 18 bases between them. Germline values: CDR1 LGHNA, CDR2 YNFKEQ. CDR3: CASSPTPGQFDEQFF. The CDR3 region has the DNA TGTGCCAGCAGCCCGACTCCCGGACAATTCGATGAGCAGTTCTTC.